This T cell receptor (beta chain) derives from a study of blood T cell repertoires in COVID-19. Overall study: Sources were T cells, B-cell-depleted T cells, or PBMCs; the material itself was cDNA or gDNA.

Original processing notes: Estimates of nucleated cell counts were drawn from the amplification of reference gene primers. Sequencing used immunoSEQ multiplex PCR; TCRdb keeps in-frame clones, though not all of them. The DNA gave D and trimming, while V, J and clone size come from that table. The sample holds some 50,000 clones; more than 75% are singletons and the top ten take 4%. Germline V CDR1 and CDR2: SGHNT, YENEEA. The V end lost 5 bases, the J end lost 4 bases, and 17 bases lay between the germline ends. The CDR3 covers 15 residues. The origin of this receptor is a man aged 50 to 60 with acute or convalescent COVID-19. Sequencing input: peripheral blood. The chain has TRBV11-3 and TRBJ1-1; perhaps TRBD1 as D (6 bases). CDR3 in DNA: TGTGCCAGCAGCCCAGGGGTCGGCCTCGGCACTGAAGCTTTCTTT. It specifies CASSPGVGLGTEAFF.